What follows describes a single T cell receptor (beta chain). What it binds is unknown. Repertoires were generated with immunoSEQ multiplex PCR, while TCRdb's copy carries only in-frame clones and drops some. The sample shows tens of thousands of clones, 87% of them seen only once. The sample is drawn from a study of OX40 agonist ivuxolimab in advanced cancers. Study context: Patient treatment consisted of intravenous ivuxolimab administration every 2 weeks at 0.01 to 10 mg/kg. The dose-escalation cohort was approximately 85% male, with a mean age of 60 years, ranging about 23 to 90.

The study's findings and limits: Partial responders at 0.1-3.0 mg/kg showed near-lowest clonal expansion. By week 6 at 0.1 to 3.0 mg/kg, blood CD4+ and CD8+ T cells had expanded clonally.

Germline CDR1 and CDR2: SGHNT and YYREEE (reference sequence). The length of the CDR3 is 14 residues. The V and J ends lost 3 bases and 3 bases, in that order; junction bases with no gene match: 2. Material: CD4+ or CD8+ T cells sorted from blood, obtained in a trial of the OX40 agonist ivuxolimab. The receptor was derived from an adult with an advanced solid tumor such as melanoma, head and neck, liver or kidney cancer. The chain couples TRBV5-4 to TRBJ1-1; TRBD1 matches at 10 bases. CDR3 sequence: CASSWTGGDTEAFF. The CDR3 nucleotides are TGTGCCAGCAGCTGGACAGGGGGTGACACTGAAGCTTTCTTT.